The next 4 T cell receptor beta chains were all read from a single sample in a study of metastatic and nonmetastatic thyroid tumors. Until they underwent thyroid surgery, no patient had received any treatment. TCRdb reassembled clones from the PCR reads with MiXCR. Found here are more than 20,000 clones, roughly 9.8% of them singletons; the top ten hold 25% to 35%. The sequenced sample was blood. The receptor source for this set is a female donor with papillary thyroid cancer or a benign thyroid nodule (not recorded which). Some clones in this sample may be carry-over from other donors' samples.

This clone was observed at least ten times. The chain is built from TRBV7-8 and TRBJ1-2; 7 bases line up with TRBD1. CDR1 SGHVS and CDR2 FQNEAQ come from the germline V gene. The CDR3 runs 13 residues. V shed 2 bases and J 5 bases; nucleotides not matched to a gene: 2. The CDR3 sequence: CASSLRQGYGYTF. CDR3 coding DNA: TGTGCCAGCAGCTTAAGACAGGGATATGGCTACACCTTC.

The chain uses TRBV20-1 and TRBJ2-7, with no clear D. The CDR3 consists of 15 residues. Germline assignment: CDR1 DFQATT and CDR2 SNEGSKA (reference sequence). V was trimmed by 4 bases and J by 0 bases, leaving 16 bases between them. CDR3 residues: CSATPLRVSSYEQYF. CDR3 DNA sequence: TGCAGTGCTACCCCTCTCCGGGTTAGCTCCTACGAGCAGTACTTC.

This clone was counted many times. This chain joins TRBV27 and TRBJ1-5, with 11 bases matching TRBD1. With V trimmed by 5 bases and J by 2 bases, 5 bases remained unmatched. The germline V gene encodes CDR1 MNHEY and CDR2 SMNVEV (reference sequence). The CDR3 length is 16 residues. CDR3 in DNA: TGTGCCAGCAGTCTCCGGACAGGGGGCGGCAATCAGCCCCAGCATTTT. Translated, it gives CASSLRTGGGNQPQHF.

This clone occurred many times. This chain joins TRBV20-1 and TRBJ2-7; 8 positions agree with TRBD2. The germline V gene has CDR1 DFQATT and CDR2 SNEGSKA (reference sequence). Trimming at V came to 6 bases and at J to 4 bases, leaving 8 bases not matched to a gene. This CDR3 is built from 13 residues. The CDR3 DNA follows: TGCAGTGCAGGCGCGGGAGGTACTTACGAGCAGTACTTC. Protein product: CSAGAGGTYEQYF.